This T cell receptor beta chain was captured in a study of shared clonotypes between healthy human individuals. For each subset, genomic DNA was distributed in equal portions over several immunoSEQ plates. Each sorted subset replicate got 200 ng genomic DNA, 25,000 to 35,000 genomes. Only in-frame clones appear in the TCRdb table, and some are missing; sequencing was by immunoSEQ multiplex PCR. The sample gives about 550,000 clones, 95% to 96% of which show up once; 0.085% to 0.11% is in the top ten. As concerns this clone: Its antigen is unknown.

General observations from the study: Investigators expected sequencing depth to affect clonotype sharing among donors. Among non-shared clonotypes, generation probabilities were lower than among those shared by all four donors.

It was CD45RO-negative cells, positively selected for CCR7, that made up naive CD8 cells, with terminally differentiated effector memory CD45RA+ cells excluded. The sample was naive CD8+ T cells sorted from blood. The source of this sequence is a woman in her thirties in good health.

In nucleotides, the CDR3 is TGTGCCAGCAGCCCAGCTGGGGGGCCAGATACGCAGTATTTT. This translates into CASSPAGGPDTQYF. The chain has TRBV7-6 and TRBJ2-3; perhaps D is TRBD1 or TRBD2 (6 bases each). The V end was cut by 5 bases, the J end by 4 bases, with 13 bases between. In germline, CDR1 is SGHVS, CDR2 FNYEAQ. The CDR3 has 14 residues.